This T cell receptor beta chain was recorded in a study of cytomegalovirus exposure and HLA in healthy donors. The overall study: Unique TCR beta sequences numbering 117 million came from about 180 million T cells in an earlier analysis.

PCR amplification relied on 60 Vbeta primers (plus 13 Jbeta primers). TCRdb's table, derived via immunoSEQ multiplex PCR, lists solely in-frame clones and lacks some. The table lists around 99,000 clones, around 80% of them singletons, with under 3.5% in the top ten. CDR3 length: 15 amino acids. Germline V gene lookup returns CDR1 SNHLY and CDR2 FYNNEI. The ends were cut back, 6 bases at V and 0 bases at J, with 11 bases in the middle. The study, taken as a whole, reports: As a later analysis revealed, most CMV-associated TCR beta chains appeared HLA-restricted.

As regards this clone: Its target is unknown.

Sequencing was performed on PBMCs. This clonotype originated in a man aged 25-45 years in good health and CMV-seropositive. This chain links TRBV2 with TRBJ1-4; no clear D. The CDR3 bases are TGTGCCAGCAGGGTCGACTCCACAACTAATGAAAAACTGTTTTTT. Translation gives CASRVDSTTNEKLFF. Variable domain in full (rest from reference TRBV2 and TRBJ1-4): EPEVTQTPSHQVTQMGQEVILRCVPISNHLYFYWYRQILGQKVEFLVSFYNNEISEKSEIFDDQFSVERPDGSNFTLKIRSTKLEDSAMYFCASRVDSTTNEKLFFGSGTQLSVL.